This paragraph covers one T cell receptor (beta chain) sequence. The study recruited people aged about 18 to 95 years across more than 20 US areas. Self-reported history from a screening survey and questionnaire set each donor's cohort. Under the authors' procedure: Amplification of reference gene primers provided the estimated nucleated cell counts. Method: immunoSEQ multiplex PCR; TCRdb's copy keeps in-frame clones and lacks some. The V and J calls and the clone size are those of that table, but D and trimming were determined from the DNA. The repertoire holds 430,000 or so clones, around 87% seen once, with less than 2% in the top ten. This sample was included in a study of blood T cell repertoires in COVID-19. The sequencing input was PBMCs or T cells enriched from blood (not recorded which). The receptor was isolated from a woman aged 40 to 50 who had recovered from COVID-19.

This chain's CDR3 is CASSPGVNTEAFF. CDR3 sequence (DNA): TGTGCCAGCAGCCCAGGGGTGAACACTGAAGCTTTCTTT. The chain has TRBV14 and TRBJ1-1; a weak D match, TRBD1 (6 bases). This CDR3 is 13 amino acids long. From germline, CDR1 is SGHDN and CDR2 FVKESK. V was shortened by 4 bases and J by 0 bases, with 6 bases between the two germline ends.